This T cell receptor beta chain came from a study of shared clonotypes between healthy human individuals (dated by TCRdb to the early 2020s). Background on the whole study: Three men and two women, aged 18 to 49 years, made up the cohort. Per donor, three plates each were used for CD4 naive and CD4 memory, two for CD8 naive, and one for CD8 memory. To estimate repertoire size and how much clonotypes are shared between individuals, the study performed deep sequencing of blood TCR repertoires from about five healthy adults. Libraries were prepared and TCR repertoires were sequenced by different laboratories using diverse techniques, in order to increase sequencing depth and limit assay-specific biases. Per donor, leukapheresis produced somewhere between about 0.8 and 9 billion PBMCs.

Relative to germline, V is missing 5 bases and J is missing 8 bases, with 8 bases of the junction outside any gene match. The CDR3 goes from the cysteine to the phenylalanine over 14 residues. Only the CDR3 part of the read is kept: 42 bases, read in frame from the first base. The germline V gene (reference sequence) provides CDR1 LNHDA and CDR2 SQIVND. The investigation overall reported the following: Because the study included only a small number of donors, the genetic and exposure-history diversity represented was limited. Larger estimated clonotype richness was generally found for naive subsets than for memory subsets. Even with the large sequencing depth, rarefaction of the sorted-subset datasets indicated that sequencing was incomplete. Sampling was restricted to blood, and TCR repertoires in tissue are likely to differ from TCR repertoires in blood. Compared with non-shared clonotypes, clonotypes shared by all four sorted-subset donors had higher generation probabilities. Pairwise subsampling led to the expectation that sequencing depth would affect the degree of clonotype sharing among donors. Across four donors, around 5% of naive CD4, around 3.3% of naive CD8, about 2.3% of memory CD4, and under 0.45% of memory CD8 clonotypes were shared.

Using the deep immunoSEQ assay, TCR CDR3 regions were amplified from genomic DNA by multiplex PCR. Extracted genomic DNA from each cell subset was distributed evenly across all wells of several immunoSEQ 96-well plates, and each plate was treated as a replicate. Each replicate PCR for sorted subsets received approximately 220 ng genomic DNA, equal to about 30,000 T cell genomes. Purified libraries were measured with a Qubit 3.0 fluorometer, size-checked on a Bioanalyzer 2100, and measured again with the KAPA Library Quantification kit. Each immunoSEQ 96-well plate was sequenced on its own single-read 150-cycle Illumina NextSeq 550 flow cell. Regarding the original processing steps: Because the immunoSEQ output included only junctional sequences and no quality scores, the filtering could not be the same as the filtering used for full-length reads. Sequences were annotated with PyIR, a Python wrapper for IgBLAST v1.9, and V/J genes and CDR3 were assigned using IMGT germline references. Reads were filtered out if the reads had weak V/J assignments (E-value above 1e-6), no CDR3, stop codons, out-of-frame junctions, or ambiguous translated residues. V3J clonotypes were defined by identical inferred V gene, J gene, and CDR3 amino acid sequence. The percentage overlap between two repertoires was calculated by dividing the number of shared unique clonotypes by the size of the smaller repertoire. Richness of each repertoire was evaluated using RTK rarefaction, the Chao1 estimator, and Recon v2.1 estimates of unobserved clonotypes. OLGA was used to compute generation probabilities for all TCRbeta clonotypes that the gDNA method yielded from four donors. TCRdb re-hosts the immuneACCESS table, in-frame sequences only. Its copies lack some clones; in the studies checked, an unresolved V gene accounts for under half of them, and the cause for the rest is not known. V, J and clone size reflect that table, while D and trimming were determined from the DNA. The sample has fewer than 3 million clones on record, around 93% of them singletons. The leading ten clones occupy 0.37% of the sample.

Concerning this clone itself: The specificity of this receptor is unknown. Base qualities were left out, and no much larger clone turns up one base away.

Healthy HIV-negative adults with no recently reported acute infections or vaccinations were included as donors. Every donor was a Caucasian adult residing in Nashville, Tennessee, USA. CD4+ T cells were enriched by magnetic negative selection, after which naive cells were positively selected on CD45RA and the negative fraction was taken as the memory subset. Blood was collected by leukapheresis, and PBMCs were isolated by Ficoll-Histopaque density gradient centrifugation and then cryopreserved in liquid nitrogen vapor phase. Purity and quantity of every magnetically sorted T cell population were checked by analytical flow cytometry. Genomic DNA was isolated from each sorted fraction and quantified by UV absorbance on a Nanodrop 2000c.

This TCR was sampled from a man between 18 and 29 years old in good health. Some clones in this sample may be carry-over from other donors' samples. The rearrangement combines TRBV19 with TRBJ1-4, with 7 middle bases fitting TRBD1. Input material: naive CD4+ T cells from PBMCs. Read against the paper, the sample's cell subset or site label means: CD45RA+ positively selected. The DNA sequence is given as TGTGCCAGTAGTCCCCCAGGGGGGGAAGAAAAACTGTTTTTT. This sequence encodes CASSPPGGEEKLFF.